The 10 T cell receptor beta chains presented below share a single source sample, sequenced in a study of T cells in Graves' hyperthyroidism and ophthalmopathy. The TCR beta CDR3 regions underwent amplification using RNA transcripts as the source. First-round RT-PCR of the TCR CDR3 relied on the HTBI primer set. One entry per CDR3 protein results from TCRdb running MiXCR on the multiplex PCR reads. Seen here are about 410,000 distinct CDR3 sequences, roughly 15% observed once, and the top ten hold around a fifth. The specimen sequenced was blood. The source is a woman aged 25 to 45 with Graves' ophthalmopathy.

This clonotype was picked up many times. V and J are TRBV3-1 and TRBJ1-6, with 8 bases that match TRBD1. Trimming cost V 7 bases and J 9 bases; bases outside gene matches: 8. Germline lookup yields CDR1 LGHDT and CDR2 YNNKEL (reference sequence). The CDR3 covers 14 residues. CDR3 residues: CASMARGLGSPLHF. The CDR3 DNA follows: TGTGCCAGCATGGCCAGGGGGCTCGGTTCACCCCTCCACTTT.

The chain combines TRBV9 with TRBJ1-2; perhaps TRBD1 as D (6 bases). CDR3 length: 14 residues. V lost 5 bases, J lost 3 bases, and 14 bases lay in between. The V gene's germline CDR1 is SGDLS and CDR2 YYNGEE. The CDR3 DNA follows: TGTGCCAGCAGAAACCCCAGGGGCGACTATGGCTACACCTTC. Protein: CASRNPRGDYGYTF. The full variable domain, with the rest looked up from reference TRBV9 and TRBJ1-2, is DSGVTQTPKHLITATGQRVTLRCSPRSGDLSVYWYQQSLDQGLQFLIQYYNGEERAKGNILERFSAQQFPDLHSELNLSSLELGDSALYFCASRNPRGDYGYTFGSGTRLTVV.

This clonotype appeared many times. The chain recombines TRBV27 with TRBJ1-5; D not resolved. With 5 bases removed from V and 3 bases from J, the gap between germline ends came to 17 bases. The CDR3 is 16 residues long. CDR1 is MNHEY and CDR2 is SMNVEV in the germline V gene (reference sequence). This CDR3 is CASSPLVGSHNQPQHF. In nucleotides, the CDR3 is TGTGCCAGCAGTCCCCTGGTGGGCAGCCACAATCAGCCCCAGCATTTT.

This clonotype was found many times. The rearrangement uses TRBV10-3 and TRBJ1-5, with D unclear. The CDR3 runs to 13 residues. CDR1 ENHRY and CDR2 SYGVKD come from the germline V gene. V lost 4 bases and J lost 0, with 4 bases in between. The chain's CDR3 is CAISAYSNQPQHF. CDR3 sequence (DNA): TGTGCCATCAGTGCTTATAGCAATCAGCCCCAGCATTTT.

This chain connects TRBV6-5 to TRBJ1-3; D call uncertain. From germline, CDR1 is MNHEY and CDR2 SVGAGI. The CDR3 totals 13 residues. V lost 2 bases to trimming and J lost 8 bases, with 10 bases between them. The CDR3 DNA follows: TGTGCCAGCAGTTACCGGCCTAGGGACACCATATATTTT. Translated: CASSYRPRDTIYF.

This clonotype was observed many times. The chain employs TRBV10-2 and TRBJ1-5, with no clear D. CDR3 length equals 12 residues. Germline V gene sequence: CDR1 WSHSY, CDR2 SAAADI. V was clipped by 10 bases and J by 3 bases, with 10 bases between them. Here the CDR3 DNA reads TGCGCCACCCAACTAATCAATCAGCCCCAGCATTTT. Residues: CATQLINQPQHF.

The chain combines TRBV5-1 with TRBJ2-3; no clear D. The CDR3 totals 9 residues. Germline-derived CDR1 and CDR2 are SGHRS and YFSETQ. V was shortened by 5 bases and J by 6 bases, with 1 base between the two germline ends. In DNA form, the CDR3 reads TGCGCCAGCAGTGATACGCAGTATTTT. Encoded protein: CASSDTQYF.

The V call is TRBV19, the J call TRBJ1-5; 9 nucleotides align to TRBD1. The germline gives CDR1 LNHDA, CDR2 SQIVND (reference sequence). CDR3 length: 15 residues. V was clipped by 4 bases and J by 5 bases; unmatched bases: 6. DNA of the CDR3: TGTGCCAGTAGTAAACTGACAGGGGGGGATCAGCCCCAGCATTTT. It specifies CASSKLTGGDQPQHF.

This clonotype was detected many times. The chain is built from TRBV20-1 and TRBJ2-5; D ambiguous. Trimming removed 1 base from V and 1 base from J, with 4 bases in between. CDR1 DFQATT and CDR2 SNEGSKA come from the germline V gene (reference sequence). The CDR3 has 12 amino acids. CDR3 protein: CSARVSQETQYF. In nucleotides, the CDR3 is TGCAGTGCTAGAGTCAGCCAAGAGACCCAGTACTTC.

This clonotype has a count of ten or more. This chain links TRBV11-2 with TRBJ2-3; the D is unclear. Germline assignment: CDR1 SGHAT and CDR2 FQNNGV. The V end was cut by 0 bases, the J end by 6 bases, with 10 bases between. There are 14 residues in the CDR3. CDR3 sequence (DNA): TGTGCCAGCAGCTTAGATGGTTCCCGCGATACGCAGTATTTT. This translates into CASSLDGSRDTQYF.